This TCR beta chain was found in a study of blood T cell repertoires in COVID-19. Study information: Whether acute or convalescent, the COVID-19 samples came from the United States, Italy and Spain. Nucleic acid was either cDNA or gDNA, and it came from T cells, B-cell-depleted T cells, or PBMCs.

The CDR3 is 13 residues long. Trimming removed 4 bases at V and 2 bases at J, with 7 bases between. CDR1 and CDR2 from the germline V gene are SGHTS and YDEGEE. Per the original methods: Counts of nucleated cells, estimated from reference gene primer amplification, were obtained. Some clones are missing from TCRdb's copy, which holds only in-frame ones; the method was immunoSEQ multiplex PCR. The D gene and trimming were derived from the DNA, and the V and J assignments and clone size from that table. The table shows 90,000 to 100,000 clones, with around 80% occurring only once. Sequencing was done on a sample of peripheral blood. This chain connects TRBV5-8 to TRBJ1-5; the D gene is possibly TRBD1 (5 bases). The origin of this receptor is a man in his 70s with acute or convalescent COVID-19. The CDR3 sequence is CASSIQGNQPQHF. CDR3 nucleotides: TGTGCCAGCAGCATACAGGGCAATCAGCCCCAGCATTTT.